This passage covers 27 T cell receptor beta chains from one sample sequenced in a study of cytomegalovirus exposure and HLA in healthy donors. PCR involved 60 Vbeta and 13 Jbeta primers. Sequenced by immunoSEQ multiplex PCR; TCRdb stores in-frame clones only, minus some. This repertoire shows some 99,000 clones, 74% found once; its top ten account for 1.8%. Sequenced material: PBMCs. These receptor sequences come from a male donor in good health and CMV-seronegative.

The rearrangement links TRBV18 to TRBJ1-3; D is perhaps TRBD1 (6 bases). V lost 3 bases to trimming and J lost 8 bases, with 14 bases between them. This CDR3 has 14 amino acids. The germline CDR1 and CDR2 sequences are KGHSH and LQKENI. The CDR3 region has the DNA TGTGCCAGCTCACCGAACATGGGGGCGGACACCATATATTTT. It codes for CASSPNMGADTIYF.

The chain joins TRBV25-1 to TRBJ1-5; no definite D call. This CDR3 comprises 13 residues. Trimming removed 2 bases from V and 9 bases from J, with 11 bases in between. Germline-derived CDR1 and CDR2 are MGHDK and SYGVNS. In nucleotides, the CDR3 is TGTGCCAGCAGTGAACTCGGAGTCGCGCCCCAGCATTTT. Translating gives CASSELGVAPQHF.

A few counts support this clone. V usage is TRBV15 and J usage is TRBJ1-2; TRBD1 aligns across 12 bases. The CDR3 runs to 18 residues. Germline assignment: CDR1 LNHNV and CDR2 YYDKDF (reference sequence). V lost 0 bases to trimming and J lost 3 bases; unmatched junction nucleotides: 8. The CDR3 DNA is TGTGCCACCAGCAGAGATCCCCGGGACAGGGGGCGCCACTATGGCTACACCTTC. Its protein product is CATSRDPRDRGRHYGYTF.

CDR3 sequence: CASSLQGSGNTIYF. The CDR3, as DNA: TGTGCCAGCAGCTTACAGGGCTCTGGAAACACCATATATTTT. V gene TRBV5-6 combines with J gene TRBJ1-3; D might be TRBD1 (6 bases). V lost 2 bases, J lost 0 bases, and 6 bases lay in between. The CDR3 has 14 residues. CDR1 and CDR2 (germline): SGHDT, YYEEEE.

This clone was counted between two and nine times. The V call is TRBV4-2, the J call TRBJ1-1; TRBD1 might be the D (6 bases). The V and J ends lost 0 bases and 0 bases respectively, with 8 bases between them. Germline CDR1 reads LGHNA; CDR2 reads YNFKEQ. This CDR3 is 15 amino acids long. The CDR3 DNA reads TGTGCCAGCAGCCAAGATGAGGGGGTGAACACTGAAGCTTTCTTT. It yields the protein CASSQDEGVNTEAFF.

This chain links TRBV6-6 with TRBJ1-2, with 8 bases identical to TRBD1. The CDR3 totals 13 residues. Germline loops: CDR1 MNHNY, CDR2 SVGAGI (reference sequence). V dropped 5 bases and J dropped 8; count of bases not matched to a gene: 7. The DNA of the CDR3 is TGTGCCAGCAGTCTTCAGGGGGCGGAGGGCTACACCTTC. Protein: CASSLQGAEGYTF.

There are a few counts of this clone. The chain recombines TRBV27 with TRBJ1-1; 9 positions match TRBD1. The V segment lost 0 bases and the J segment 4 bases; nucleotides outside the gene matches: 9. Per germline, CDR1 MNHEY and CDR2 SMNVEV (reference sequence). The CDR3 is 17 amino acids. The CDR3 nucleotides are TGTGCCAGCAGTTTATCGACATCACAGGGGGCGGGCACTGAAGCTTTCTTT. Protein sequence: CASSLSTSQGAGTEAFF.

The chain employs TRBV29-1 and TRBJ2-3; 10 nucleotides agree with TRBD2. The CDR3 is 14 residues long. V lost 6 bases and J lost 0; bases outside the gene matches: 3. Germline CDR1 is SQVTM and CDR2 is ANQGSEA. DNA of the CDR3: TGCAGCGTGGCGACTAGCGGGAGCACAGATACGCAGTATTTT. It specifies CSVATSGSTDTQYF.

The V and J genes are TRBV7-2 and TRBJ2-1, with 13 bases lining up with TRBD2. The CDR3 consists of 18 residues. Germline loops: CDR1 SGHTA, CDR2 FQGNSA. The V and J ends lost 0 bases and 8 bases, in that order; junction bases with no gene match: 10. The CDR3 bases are TGTGCCAGCAGCTTAGCGGGACTAGCGGGACTCGCTTGGGATGAGCAGTTCTTC. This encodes CASSLAGLAGLAWDEQFF.

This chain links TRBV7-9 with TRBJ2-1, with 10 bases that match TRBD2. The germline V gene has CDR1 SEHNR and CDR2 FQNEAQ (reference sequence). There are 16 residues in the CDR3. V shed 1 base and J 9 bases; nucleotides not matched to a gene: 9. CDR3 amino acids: CASSLVTAGGPGEQFF. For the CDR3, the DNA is TGTGCCAGCAGCTTAGTAACAGCGGGAGGGCCCGGTGAGCAGTTCTTC.

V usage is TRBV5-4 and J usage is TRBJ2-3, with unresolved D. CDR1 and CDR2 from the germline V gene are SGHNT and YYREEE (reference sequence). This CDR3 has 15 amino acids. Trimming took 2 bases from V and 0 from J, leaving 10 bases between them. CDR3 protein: CASSFPRMSTDTQYF. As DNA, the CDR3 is TGTGCCAGCAGCTTCCCTAGGATGAGCACAGATACGCAGTATTTT.

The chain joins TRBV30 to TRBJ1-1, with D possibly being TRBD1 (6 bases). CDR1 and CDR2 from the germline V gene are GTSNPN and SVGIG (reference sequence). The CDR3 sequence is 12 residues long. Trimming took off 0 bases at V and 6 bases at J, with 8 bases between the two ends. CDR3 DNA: TGTGCCTGGAGTGTAGCAGGGGCTGAAGCTTTCTTT. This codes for CAWSVAGAEAFF.

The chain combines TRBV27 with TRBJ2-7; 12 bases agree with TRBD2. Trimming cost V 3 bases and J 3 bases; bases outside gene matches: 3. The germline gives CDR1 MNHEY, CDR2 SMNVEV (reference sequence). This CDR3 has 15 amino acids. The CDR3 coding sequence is TGTGCCAGCAGTTTGCGACTAGCGGGAGACTACGAGCAGTACTTC. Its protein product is CASSLRLAGDYEQYF.

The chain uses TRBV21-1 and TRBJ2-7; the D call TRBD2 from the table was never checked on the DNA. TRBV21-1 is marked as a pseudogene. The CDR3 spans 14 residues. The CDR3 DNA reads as TGTGCCAGCAGCAAAGCGCGGGGTGGGGGCGAGCAGTACTTC. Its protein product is CASSKARGGGEQYF.

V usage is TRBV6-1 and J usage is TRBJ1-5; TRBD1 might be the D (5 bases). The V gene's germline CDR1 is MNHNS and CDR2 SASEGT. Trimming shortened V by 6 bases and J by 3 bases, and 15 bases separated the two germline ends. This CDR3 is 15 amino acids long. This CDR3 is CASSPLGGNNQPQHF. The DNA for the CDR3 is TGTGCCAGCAGCCCTCTGGGGGGGAACAATCAGCCCCAGCATTTT.

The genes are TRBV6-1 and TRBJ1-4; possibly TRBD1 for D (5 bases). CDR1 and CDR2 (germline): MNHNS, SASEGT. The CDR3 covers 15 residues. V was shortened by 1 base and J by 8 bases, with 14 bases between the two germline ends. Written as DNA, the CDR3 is TGTGCCAGCAGTGAAGTGACAGCAGGACGGGAAAAACTGTTTTTT. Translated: CASSEVTAGREKLFF.

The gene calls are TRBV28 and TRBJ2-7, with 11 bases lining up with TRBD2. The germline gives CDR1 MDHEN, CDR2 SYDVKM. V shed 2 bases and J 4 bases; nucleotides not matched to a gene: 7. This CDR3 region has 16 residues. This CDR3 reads CASSLGSGTSGYEQYF. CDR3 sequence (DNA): TGTGCCAGCAGTTTAGGGTCCGGGACTAGCGGATACGAGCAGTACTTC.

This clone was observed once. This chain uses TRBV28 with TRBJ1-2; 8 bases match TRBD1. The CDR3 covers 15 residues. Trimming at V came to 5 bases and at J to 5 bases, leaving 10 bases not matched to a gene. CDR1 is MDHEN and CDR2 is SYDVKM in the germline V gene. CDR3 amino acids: CASSLPQGEGYGYTF. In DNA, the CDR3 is TGTGCCAGCAGTCTACCACAGGGGGAGGGATATGGCTACACCTTC.

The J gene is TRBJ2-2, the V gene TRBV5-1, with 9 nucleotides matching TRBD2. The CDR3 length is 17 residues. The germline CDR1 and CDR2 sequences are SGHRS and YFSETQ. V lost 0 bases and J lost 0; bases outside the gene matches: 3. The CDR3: CASSLVPSGTNTGELFF. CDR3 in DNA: TGCGCCAGCAGCTTGGTTCCTAGCGGGACGAACACCGGGGAGCTGTTTTTT.

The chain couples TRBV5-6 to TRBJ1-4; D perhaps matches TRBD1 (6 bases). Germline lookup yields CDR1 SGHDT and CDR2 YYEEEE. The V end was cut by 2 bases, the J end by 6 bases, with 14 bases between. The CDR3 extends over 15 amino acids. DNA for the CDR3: TGTGCCAGCAGCTTTTCGGGGGCGGGGGATGAAAAACTGTTTTTT. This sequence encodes CASSFSGAGDEKLFF.

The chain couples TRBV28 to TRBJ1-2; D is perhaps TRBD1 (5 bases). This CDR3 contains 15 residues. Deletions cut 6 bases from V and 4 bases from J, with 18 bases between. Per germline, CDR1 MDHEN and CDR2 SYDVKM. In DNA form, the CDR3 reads TGTGCCAGCAGCCCGGCGGGGGGGGAGGTCTATGGCTACACCTTC. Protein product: CASSPAGGEVYGYTF.

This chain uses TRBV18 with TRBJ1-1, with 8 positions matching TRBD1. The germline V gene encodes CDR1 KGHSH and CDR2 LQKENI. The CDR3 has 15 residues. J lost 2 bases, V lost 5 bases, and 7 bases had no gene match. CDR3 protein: CASSANRGGNTEAFF. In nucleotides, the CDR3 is TGTGCCAGCTCAGCAAACAGGGGGGGAAACACTGAAGCTTTCTTT.

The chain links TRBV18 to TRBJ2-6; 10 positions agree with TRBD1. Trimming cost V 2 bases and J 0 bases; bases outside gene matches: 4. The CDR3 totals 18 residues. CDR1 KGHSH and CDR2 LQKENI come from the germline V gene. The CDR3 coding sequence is TGTGCCAGCTCACCAATAAGACAGGGGGCCTCTGGGGCCAACGTCCTGACTTTC. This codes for CASSPIRQGASGANVLTF.

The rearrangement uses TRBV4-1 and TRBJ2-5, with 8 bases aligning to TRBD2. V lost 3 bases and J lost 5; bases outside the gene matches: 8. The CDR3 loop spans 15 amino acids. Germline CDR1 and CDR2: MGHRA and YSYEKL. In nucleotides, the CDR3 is TGCGCCAGCAGCCAGGAAGGACTAGCTGATGAGACCCAGTACTTC. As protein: CASSQEGLADETQYF.

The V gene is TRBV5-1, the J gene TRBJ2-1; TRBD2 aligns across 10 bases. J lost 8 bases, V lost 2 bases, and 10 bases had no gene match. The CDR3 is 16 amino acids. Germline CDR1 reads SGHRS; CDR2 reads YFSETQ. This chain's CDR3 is CASSFSSGRSADEQFF. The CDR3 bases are TGCGCCAGCAGCTTTAGTAGCGGGAGGAGTGCGGATGAGCAGTTCTTC.

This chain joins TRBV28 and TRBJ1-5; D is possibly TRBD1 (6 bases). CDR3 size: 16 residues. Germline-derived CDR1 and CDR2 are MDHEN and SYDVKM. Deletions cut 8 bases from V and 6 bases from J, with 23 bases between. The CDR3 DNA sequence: TGTGCCAGCGGTCCAACCAACAGGGCAGGTACTCAGCCCCAGCATTTT. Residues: CASGPTNRAGTQPQHF.

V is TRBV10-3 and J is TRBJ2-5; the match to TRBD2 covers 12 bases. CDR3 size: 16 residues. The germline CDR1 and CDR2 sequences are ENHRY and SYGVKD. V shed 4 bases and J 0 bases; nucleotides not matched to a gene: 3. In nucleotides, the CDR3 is TGTGCCATCAGTGGGACTAGCGGGACTAACCAAGAGACCCAGTACTTC. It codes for CAISGTSGTNQETQYF.